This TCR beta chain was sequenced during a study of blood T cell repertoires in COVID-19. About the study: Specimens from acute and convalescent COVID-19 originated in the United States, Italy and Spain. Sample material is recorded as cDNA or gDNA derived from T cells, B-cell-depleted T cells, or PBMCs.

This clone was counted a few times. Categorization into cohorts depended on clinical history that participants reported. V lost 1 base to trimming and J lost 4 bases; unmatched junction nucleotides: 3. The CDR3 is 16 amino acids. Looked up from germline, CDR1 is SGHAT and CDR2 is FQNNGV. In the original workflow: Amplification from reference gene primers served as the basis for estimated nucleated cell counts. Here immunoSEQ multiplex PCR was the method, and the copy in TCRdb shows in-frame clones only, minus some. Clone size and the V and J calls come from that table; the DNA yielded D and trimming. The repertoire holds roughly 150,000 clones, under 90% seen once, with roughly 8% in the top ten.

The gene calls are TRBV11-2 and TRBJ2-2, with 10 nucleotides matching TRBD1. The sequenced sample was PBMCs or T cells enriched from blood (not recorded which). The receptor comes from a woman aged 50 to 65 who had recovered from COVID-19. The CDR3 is CASSLGQGAATGELFF. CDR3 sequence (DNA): TGTGCCAGCAGCTTAGGACAGGGGGCGGCCACCGGGGAGCTGTTTTTT.